These 25 T cell receptor beta chains originate from one sample sequenced in a study of T-cell reconstitution after alpha-beta-depleted transplantation in children. For TCRbeta, the library was prepared with unique molecular identifiers. TCRdb redid the calling of the PCR reads with MiXCR, one entry per CDR3 protein. The repertoire holds about 74,000 distinct CDR3 sequences, 14% seen once, with 25% to 30% in the top ten. The sequencing here drew on PBMCs, mostly from graft donor cells, taken 180 days after TCRalphabeta/CD19-depleted stem cell transplant. The receptors were gathered from a male patient between 2 and 10 years old who had a stem cell transplant for acute lymphoblastic leukemia, so the T cells may come from the graft donor.

This clonotype was seen only a few times. V is TRBV7-9 and J is TRBJ1-1, with 9 bases matching TRBD1. The V gene's germline CDR1 is SEHNR and CDR2 FQNEAQ (reference sequence). With V trimmed by 0 bases and J by 2 bases, 7 bases remained unmatched. The CDR3 loop spans 17 amino acids. The CDR3 region has the DNA TGTGCCAGCAGCTTAGCCGCCTGGGACAGGGCTAACACTGAAGCTTTCTTT. It codes for CASSLAAWDRANTEAFF.

The chain carries TRBV2 and TRBJ2-5; TRBD2 aligns across 9 bases. Germline assignment: CDR1 SNHLY and CDR2 FYNNEI. Trimming removed 5 bases from V and 0 bases from J; junction bases left unmatched: 10. The CDR3 has 17 amino acids. DNA of the CDR3: TGTGCCAGCAGTAAGACTAGCGGACGCAGGTACCAAGAGACCCAGTACTTC. Amino acids: CASSKTSGRRYQETQYF.

This clonotype was recorded a few times. The gene calls are TRBV7-2 and TRBJ1-6; unclear D gene. The V gene's germline CDR1 is SGHTA and CDR2 FQGNSA. V lost 3 bases and J lost 13, with 10 bases in between. The CDR3 totals 12 residues. CDR3 nucleotides: TGTGCCAGCAGCTTCCAATTCTTGCCCCTCCACTTT. Translation gives CASSFQFLPLHF.

This clonotype was observed a few times. The gene calls are TRBV20-1 and TRBJ2-3; D may be TRBD1 or TRBD2 (5 bases each). Germline CDR1 reads DFQATT; CDR2 reads SNEGSKA (reference sequence). The length of the CDR3 is 14 residues. V was cut by 4 bases and J by 4 bases, with 15 bases left in between. CDR3 in DNA: TGCAGTGCTACAGGGTGGGGAGCTCCAGATACGCAGTATTTT. It is translated as CSATGWGAPDTQYF.

This rearrangement joins TRBV20-1 to TRBJ2-7, with TRBD2 identical over 7 bases. Losses at the gene ends were 5 bases for V and 3 bases for J; bases not matched to a gene: 7. This CDR3 contains 13 residues. CDR1 and CDR2 (germline): DFQATT, SNEGSKA (reference sequence). CDR3 amino acids: CSAFGGVSYEQYF. CDR3 nucleotide sequence: TGCAGTGCTTTTGGGGGGGTAAGCTACGAGCAGTACTTC.

There are a few counts of this clonotype. The V gene is TRBV5-4, the J gene TRBJ1-1; D is perhaps TRBD1 (5 bases). Trimming shortened V by 1 base and J by 1 base, and 11 bases separated the two germline ends. There are 15 residues in the CDR3. Germline V gene data show CDR1 as SGHNT and CDR2 as YYREEE (reference sequence). CDR3 loop: CASSLTGLPNTEAFF. The CDR3 DNA is TGTGCCAGCAGCTTGACAGGCCTCCCGAACACTGAAGCTTTCTTT.

This clonotype was recorded at least ten times. CDR3 in amino acids: CASSSYGYSYEQYF. DNA of the CDR3: TGTGCCAGCAGCTCGTACGGATACTCCTACGAGCAGTACTTC. This chain links TRBV7-6 with TRBJ2-7, with D unresolved. The CDR3 length is 14 residues. Per the germline V gene, CDR1 is SGHVS and CDR2 is FNYEAQ. V was trimmed by 4 bases and J by 0 bases, leaving 10 bases between them.

This clonotype was observed a handful of times. The rearrangement uses TRBV28 and TRBJ2-4, with D perhaps TRBD1 or TRBD2 (5 bases each). This CDR3 is built from 13 residues. Trimming took 2 bases from V and 8 from J, leaving 10 bases between them. Germline loops: CDR1 MDHEN, CDR2 SYDVKM. Written as DNA, the CDR3 is TGTGCCAGCAGTTTAAGTGTGGGGGACATTCAGTACTTC. The encoded protein is CASSLSVGDIQYF.

There are a few counts of this clonotype. This chain connects TRBV5-5 to TRBJ2-3; tentative D call: TRBD2 (8 bases). CDR1 is SGHKS and CDR2 is YYEKEE in the germline V gene (reference sequence). Trimming left V 4 bases short and J 2 bases short, with 20 bases between. The CDR3 length is 17 residues. The CDR3 bases are TGTGCCAGCAGCCATCAAGGGGGCGGGGGGTACACAGATACGCAGTATTTT. Its translation: CASSHQGGGGYTDTQYF.

The chain combines TRBV24-1 with TRBJ1-4; D is uncertain. Trimming pared 4 bases from V and 4 bases from J, leaving 12 bases between. This CDR3 has 15 amino acids. Looked up from germline, CDR1 is KGHDR and CDR2 is SFDVKD. The CDR3 coding sequence is TGTGCCACCAGTGACCCGACCGGCTTTAATGAAAAACTGTTTTTT. The encoded protein is CATSDPTGFNEKLFF.

The chain couples TRBV4-3 to TRBJ2-7; D uncertain. Trimming took off 3 bases at V and 0 bases at J, with 12 bases between the two ends. CDR3 length: 15 residues. Germline V gives CDR1 LGHNA, CDR2 YSLEER. CDR3 bases: TGCGCCAGCAGCCATGATAAGGAGAGCTCCTACGAGCAGTACTTC. Encoded protein: CASSHDKESSYEQYF.

In the case of this clonotype: A single base separates this from a much larger clone, so it may be a read error. This chain connects TRBV4-2 to TRBJ2-3; 7 positions agree with TRBD2. Germline CDR1 LGHNA, CDR2 YNFKEQ. The CDR3 covers 16 residues. CDR3 amino acids: CASSQEKASGTNTQYF. The CDR3 coding sequence is TGTGCCAGCAGCCAAGAGAAGGCTAGCGGCACAAATACGCAGTATTTT.

The chain employs TRBV7-9 and TRBJ2-7; a weak D match, TRBD2 (6 bases). This CDR3 has 14 residues. V lost 2 bases to trimming and J lost 5 bases, with 13 bases between them. Per germline, CDR1 SEHNR and CDR2 FQNEAQ (reference sequence). As DNA, the CDR3 is TGTGCCAGCAGCTTAACGGGCCCGGGGGACGAGCAGTACTTC. Translation: CASSLTGPGDEQYF.

This clonotype was found many times. The V and J genes are TRBV12-3 or TRBV12-4 and TRBJ2-7; weak D call: TRBD2 (5 bases). The CDR3 totals 15 residues. V lost 4 bases and J lost 0, with 13 bases in between. The CDR3 sequence: CASSSREKSSYEQYF. In DNA form, the CDR3 reads TGTGCCAGCAGTTCAAGGGAGAAAAGCTCCTACGAGCAGTACTTC.

The chain recombines TRBV15 with TRBJ2-5, with 7 bases fitting TRBD2. This CDR3 is 15 amino acids long. V gave up 2 bases and J gave up 5 bases; unmatched junction bases: 8. Germline V lookup: CDR1 LNHNV, CDR2 YYDKDF (reference sequence). CDR3 coding DNA: TGTGCCACCAGCAGATCCCCGGGGCGGGGGGAGACCCAGTACTTC. It encodes CATSRSPGRGETQYF.

This clonotype was seen many times. The rearrangement links TRBV7-9 to TRBJ2-2; perhaps D is TRBD1 or TRBD2 (6 bases each). The V end lost 7 bases, the J end lost 5 bases, and 14 bases lay between the germline ends. Germline CDR1 SEHNR, CDR2 FQNEAQ (reference sequence). The CDR3 has 14 amino acids. The CDR3 DNA follows: TGTGCCAGCAACGGGGGCCGGAGAACCGGGGAGCTGTTTTTT. The encoded protein is CASNGGRRTGELFF.

For the CDR3, the DNA is TGTGCCAGCAGCCGGACAGGGGAGGACACCGGGGAGCTGTTTTTT. Protein: CASSRTGEDTGELFF. This sequence joins TRBV11-3 and TRBJ2-2; 9 bases match TRBD1. CDR1 is SGHNT and CDR2 is YENEEA in the germline V gene. V gave up 5 bases and J gave up 3 bases; unmatched junction bases: 4. The CDR3 length is 15 residues.

J is TRBJ1-4 and V is TRBV28, with D possibly TRBD1 on 5 matching bases. Between the trimmed V and J ends, which lost 11 bases and 4 bases, there was a span of 14 bases. In germline, CDR1 is MDHEN, CDR2 SYDVKM. CDR3 length: 13 amino acids. The CDR3: CAGRGAVNEKLFF. The CDR3 DNA sequence: TGTGCCGGAAGAGGGGCAGTTAATGAAAAACTGTTTTTT.

The sample holds a few counts of this clonotype. The chain employs TRBV18 and TRBJ1-4; D is perhaps TRBD1 (6 bases). Trimming cost V 6 bases and J 0 bases, with 8 bases left between them. The CDR3 has 14 residues. Looked up from germline, CDR1 is KGHSH and CDR2 is LQKENI. CDR3 nucleotides: TGTGCCAGCTCCCCAGGGGCAACTAATGAAAAACTGTTTTTT. Translated, it gives CASSPGATNEKLFF.

This clonotype appeared a few times. The CDR3 DNA is TGCGCCAGCAGTTCTTTCCCGGGACAGGGGGCAACGAACACCGGGGAGCTGTTTTTT. As protein: CASSSFPGQGATNTGELFF. This chain connects TRBV5-1 to TRBJ2-2, with 12 bases lining up with TRBD1. CDR1 SGHRS and CDR2 YFSETQ come from the germline V gene. Trimming cost V 5 bases and J 0 bases; bases outside gene matches: 11. The CDR3 extends over 19 amino acids.

The chain joins TRBV18 to TRBJ1-2; the D is unclear. V dropped 5 bases and J dropped 0 bases, with 10 bases sitting between them. Germline loops: CDR1 KGHSH, CDR2 LQKENI. CDR3 length: 14 amino acids. CDR3 amino acids: CASSATYTNYGYTF. As DNA, the CDR3 is TGTGCCAGCTCAGCTACGTACACTAACTATGGCTACACCTTC.

Here the CDR3 DNA reads TGTGCCAGCAGTATACGAGGGGGCAGGGCAGATACGCAGTATTTT. It is translated as CASSIRGGRADTQYF. V gene TRBV5-8 combines with J gene TRBJ2-3, with 7 bases aligning to TRBD1. Germline V lookup: CDR1 SGHTS, CDR2 YDEGEE. The CDR3 has 15 amino acids. The V segment lost 5 bases and the J segment 4 bases; nucleotides outside the gene matches: 10. The full variable domain, with the rest looked up from reference TRBV5-8 and TRBJ2-3, is EAGVTQSPTHLIKTRGQQATLRCSPISGHTSVYWYQQALGLGLQFLLWYDEGEERNRGNFPPRFSGRQFPNYSSELNVNALELEDSALYLCASSIRGGRADTQYFGPGTRLTVL.

This clonotype came up a few times. CDR3 DNA: TGTGCCAGCAGTCCGCAGACAGGACGCAATCAGCCCCAGCATTTT. Residues: CASSPQTGRNQPQHF. This sequence joins TRBV12-3 or TRBV12-4 and TRBJ1-5; a possible D gene is TRBD1 (6 bases). The CDR3 has 15 amino acids. V lost 5 bases to trimming and J lost 2 bases, with 13 bases between them.

This clonotype has ten or more counts. At one of its ends the junction is not consistent with the germline gene, which may arise from a read error. This chain joins TRBV7-7 and TRBJ2-1; 9 nucleotides line up with TRBD1. The CDR3 is 13 residues long. CDR1 SSHAT and CDR2 FNYEAQ come from the germline V gene (reference sequence). The CDR3 DNA reads as TGTGCTAGCAGCTCAGACAGGGGGAATGAGCAGTTCTTC. It encodes CASSSDRGNEQFF.

This clonotype came up many times. The V and J genes are TRBV7-2 and TRBJ2-7; tentative D call: TRBD2 (6 bases). The CDR3 contains 14 residues. Germline loops: CDR1 SGHTA, CDR2 FQGNSA. Trimming took off 5 bases at V and 7 bases at J, with 18 bases between the two ends. The CDR3 bases are TGTGCCAGCAGCCGGGGACTTGGGCCTTTTGAGCAGTACTTC. It codes for CASSRGLGPFEQYF.